Sequencing of this T cell receptor beta chain was carried out in a study of vaccination and CD4 T cells after COVID-19 (dated by TCRdb to between 2021 and 2022). Describing the broader study: SARS-CoV-2 positivity had been established in the convalescent patients by nasal swab PCR, and mild disease was recorded in roughly 10 of these patients and severe disease in one. The spike-specific CD4+ TCR repertoire was compared before and after mRNA vaccination in 10 COVID-19 convalescent patients and several infection-naive healthy vaccine recipients. Post-vaccine blood samples were taken a median of around 70 days after the second vaccine dose, with a range of 14 to 241 days. Post-COVID blood samples from convalescent patients were collected a median of roughly 100 days after diagnosis, with a range of roughly 30 to 170 days. Participants got two doses of the Pfizer-BioNTech BNT162b2 vaccine (n=8) or two doses of the Moderna mRNA-1273 vaccine (n=2). In the convalescent cohort there were six males and four females, among whom were two Hispanic individuals, seven Caucasians, two Asians and one multiracial person. Overlapping spike peptide pools from SARS-CoV-2 and from the common cold coronaviruses HCoV-NL63, HCoV-OC43 and HCoV-229E were used as culture stimuli. In control cultures, a CEFX viral epitope pool was used as positive control, an HIV-1 Nef peptide pool was used as negative control, or no peptide was added.

Relative to germline, V is 4 bases shorter and J is 3 bases shorter, with 17 bases between their ends. From a lookup of the germline V gene, CDR1 and CDR2 are SGHDT and YYEEEE. From the cysteine up to the phenylalanine, the CDR3 has a length of 15 residues. Here the CDR3 DNA is all that survives: 45 bases in frame from base 1. Points on this clonotype: The antigen it recognizes is unknown. Qualities for individual bases were not recorded, and no much larger clone is one base off.

Explained via the paper, the treatment or condition label denotes: roughly nine-day PBMC culture with coronavirus spike peptide pools or control peptides (ViraFEST assay). The study used the ViraFEST assay, which expanded antigen-specific T cells with peptide pools and then identified expanded clonotypes by TCR sequencing. The convalescent patients' positive SARS-CoV-2 PCR tests were from March to December 2020, which was before the Alpha, Beta and Delta variants emerged in the United States. Each well held about 1.8 million PBMCs cultured with around 10 ug/ml peptide pools in IMDM containing approximately 5% human AB serum and approximately 10 IU/ml IL-2. Half of the culture medium was replaced with fresh IL-2-containing medium on days 3 and 7. CD4+ T cells were isolated after roughly 9 days of culture through negative selection using the EasySep CD4+ T cell isolation kit. PBMCs were separated from whole blood using Ficoll-Paque Plus gradient centrifugation and then either used fresh or cryopreserved at -140C. Triplicate wells were generally used for each culture condition.

Receptors were amplified or captured by PCR. At the Johns Hopkins FTIC core, DNA from the cultured CD4+ T cells underwent TCR sequencing with the Oncomine TCR Beta short-read assay. Genomic DNA was extracted from the cultured CD4+ T cells with the QIAamp micro DNA kit. Oncomine TCR Beta libraries from cultured CD4+ T cells were pooled using unique dual indexes and sequenced on an Illumina iSeq 100. The study's processing was this. Non-productive sequences were removed, and CDR3s that did not start with C, did not end with F or W, or were shorter than 7 amino acids were discarded. The MANAFEST web application was used to identify antigen-specific clonotypes by comparing peptide-stimulated wells against reference wells and other culture wells. To be called positive, a clone needed an FDR below 0.05, an odds ratio above 5, and a productive frequency above 0.1% in at least two of three replicate wells. Cross-reactive clonotypes were defined as significantly expanded in both SARS-CoV-2 spike wells and at least one common cold coronavirus spike condition. CDR3 homology was assessed with Levenshtein distances (stringdist) and unrooted phylogenetic trees (ape) in R version 3.6.1. The public sequencing data were trimmed at Q25 with fastp and processed into clonotypes with MiXCR by TCRdb, which kept only in-frame beta chains. Here each entry gathers all rows of one CDR3 protein and keeps the most common genes and DNA. The V and J calls here are based on TCRdb, not the publication. Counted in this sample were under 20,000 distinct CDR3 sequences; around a quarter of them appeared once. Together, the top ten hold roughly a tenth of the sample.

What the research found in general, with its limitations: Only a relatively small number of convalescent patients were included in the study, and early timepoints following natural infection were not analyzed. The median number of SARS-CoV-2-reactive clonotypes rose from around 20 after infection to 38 after vaccination, but the change was not significant. Of the vaccine-specific clones found in convalescent patients, nearly all (304 of 307) were mono-reactive for SARS-CoV-2 spike instead of being cross-reactive with common cold coronaviruses. In convalescent patients, a median around 90% of post-vaccine SARS-CoV-2-reactive clones were detected only after vaccination, suggesting vaccine-specific priming.

Sequencing was performed on cultured CD4+ T cells from blood. The sequence joins TRBV5-6 to TRBJ2-7; no D gene can be assigned with confidence. The TCR sequence derives from a human donor with COVID-19. The nucleotides are TGTGCCAGCAGCCGACGCGCCACTGCCAGCTACGAGCAGTACTTC. The resulting protein is CASSRRATASYEQYF. The CDR3 plus the reference TRBV5-6 and TRBJ2-7 genes for the other parts give the full variable domain: DAGVTQSPTHLIKTRGQQVTLRCSPKSGHDTVSWYQQALGQGPQFIFQYYEEEERQRGNFPDRFSGHQFPNYSSELNVNALLLGDSALYLCASSRRATASYEQYFGPGTRLTVT.